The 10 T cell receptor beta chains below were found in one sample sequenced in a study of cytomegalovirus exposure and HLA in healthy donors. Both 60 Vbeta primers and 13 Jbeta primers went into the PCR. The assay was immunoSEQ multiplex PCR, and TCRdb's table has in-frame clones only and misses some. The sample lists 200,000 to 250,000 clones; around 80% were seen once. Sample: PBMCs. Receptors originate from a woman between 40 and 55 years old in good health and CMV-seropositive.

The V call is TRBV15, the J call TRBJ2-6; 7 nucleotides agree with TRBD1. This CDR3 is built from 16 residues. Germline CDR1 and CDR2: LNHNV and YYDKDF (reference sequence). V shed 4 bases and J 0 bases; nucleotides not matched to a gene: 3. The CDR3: CATSMGQNSGANVLTF. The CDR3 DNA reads TGTGCCACCAGCATGGGACAGAACTCTGGGGCCAACGTCCTGACTTTC.

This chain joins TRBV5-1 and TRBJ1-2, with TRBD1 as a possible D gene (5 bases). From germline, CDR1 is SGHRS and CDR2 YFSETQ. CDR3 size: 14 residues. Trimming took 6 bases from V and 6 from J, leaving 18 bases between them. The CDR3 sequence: CASTENRQINGYTF. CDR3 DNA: TGCGCCAGCACGGAGAACAGGCAGATTAATGGCTACACCTTC.

The DNA for the CDR3 is TGTGCCAGTAGTATTGGAGGGGATGGTACGCAGTATTTT. Its protein product is CASSIGGDGTQYF. This chain connects TRBV19 to TRBJ2-3; D perhaps matches TRBD2 (6 bases). This CDR3 region has 13 residues. V dropped 3 bases and J dropped 8 bases, with 12 bases sitting between them. The germline gives CDR1 LNHDA, CDR2 SQIVND (reference sequence).

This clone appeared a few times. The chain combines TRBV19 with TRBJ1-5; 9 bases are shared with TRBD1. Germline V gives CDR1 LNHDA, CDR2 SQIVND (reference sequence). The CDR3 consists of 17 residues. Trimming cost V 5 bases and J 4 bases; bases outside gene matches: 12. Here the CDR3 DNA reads TGTGCCAGTAGTCTCAGCCTACAGGGGGCTTGGAATCAGCCCCAGCATTTT. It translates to CASSLSLQGAWNQPQHF. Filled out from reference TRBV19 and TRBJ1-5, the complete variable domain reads DGGITQSPKYLFRKEGQNVTLSCEQNLNHDAMYWYRQDPGQGLRLIYYSQIVNDFQKGDIAEGYSVSREKKESFPLTVTSAQKNPTAFYLCASSLSLQGAWNQPQHFGDGTRLSIL.

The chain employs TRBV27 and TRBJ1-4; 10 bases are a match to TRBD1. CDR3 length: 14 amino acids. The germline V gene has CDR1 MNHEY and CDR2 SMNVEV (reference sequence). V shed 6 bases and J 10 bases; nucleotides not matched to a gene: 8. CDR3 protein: CASRTGTGVGKLFF. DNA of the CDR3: TGTGCCAGCAGAACCGGGACAGGGGTGGGAAAACTGTTTTTT.

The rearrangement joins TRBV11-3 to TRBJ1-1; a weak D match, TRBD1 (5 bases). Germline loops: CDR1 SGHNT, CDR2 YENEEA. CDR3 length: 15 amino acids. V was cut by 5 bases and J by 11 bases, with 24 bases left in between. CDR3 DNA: TGTGCCAGCAGCAGCCTACCGGGACTACCTGAGCGGGCTTTCTTT. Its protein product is CASSSLPGLPERAFF.

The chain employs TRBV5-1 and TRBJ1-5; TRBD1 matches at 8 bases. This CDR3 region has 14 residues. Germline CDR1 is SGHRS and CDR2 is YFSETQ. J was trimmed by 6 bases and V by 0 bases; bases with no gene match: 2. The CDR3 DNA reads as TGCGCCAGCAGCTTGGAGACAGGGGTTCAGCCCCAGCATTTT. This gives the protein CASSLETGVQPQHF.

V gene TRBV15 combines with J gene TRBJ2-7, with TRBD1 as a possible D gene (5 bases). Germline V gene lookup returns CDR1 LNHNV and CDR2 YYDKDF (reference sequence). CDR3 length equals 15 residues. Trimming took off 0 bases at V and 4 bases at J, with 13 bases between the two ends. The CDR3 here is CATSRDGAVPYEQYF. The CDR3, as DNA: TGTGCCACCAGCAGAGATGGGGCAGTACCATACGAGCAGTACTTC.

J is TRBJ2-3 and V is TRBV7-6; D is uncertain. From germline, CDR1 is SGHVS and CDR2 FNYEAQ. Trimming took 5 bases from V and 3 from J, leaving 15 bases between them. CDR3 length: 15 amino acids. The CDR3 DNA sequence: TGTGCCAGCAGCACCCCCAGAGGTCAGACAGATACGCAGTATTTT. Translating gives CASSTPRGQTDTQYF.

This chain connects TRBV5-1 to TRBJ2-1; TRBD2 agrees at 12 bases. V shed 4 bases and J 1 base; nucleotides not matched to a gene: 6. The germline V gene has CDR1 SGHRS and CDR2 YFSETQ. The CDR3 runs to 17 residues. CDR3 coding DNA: TGCGCCAGCAGCGGAGGACTAGCGGGGACGTCCTACAATGAGCAGTTCTTC. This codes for CASSGGLAGTSYNEQFF.